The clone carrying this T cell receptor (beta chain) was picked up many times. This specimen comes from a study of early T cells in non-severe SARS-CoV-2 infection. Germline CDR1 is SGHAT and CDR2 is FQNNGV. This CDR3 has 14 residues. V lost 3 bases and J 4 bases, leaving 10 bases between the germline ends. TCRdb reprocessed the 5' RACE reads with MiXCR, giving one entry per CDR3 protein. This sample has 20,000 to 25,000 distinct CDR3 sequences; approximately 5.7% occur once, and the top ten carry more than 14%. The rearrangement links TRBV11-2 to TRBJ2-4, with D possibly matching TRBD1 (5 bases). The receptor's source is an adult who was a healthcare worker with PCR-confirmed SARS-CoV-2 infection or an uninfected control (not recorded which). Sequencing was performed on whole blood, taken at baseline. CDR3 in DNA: TGTGCCAGCAGCTTGGCAGGGCTTAAAAACATTCAGTACTTC. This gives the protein CASSLAGLKNIQYF.